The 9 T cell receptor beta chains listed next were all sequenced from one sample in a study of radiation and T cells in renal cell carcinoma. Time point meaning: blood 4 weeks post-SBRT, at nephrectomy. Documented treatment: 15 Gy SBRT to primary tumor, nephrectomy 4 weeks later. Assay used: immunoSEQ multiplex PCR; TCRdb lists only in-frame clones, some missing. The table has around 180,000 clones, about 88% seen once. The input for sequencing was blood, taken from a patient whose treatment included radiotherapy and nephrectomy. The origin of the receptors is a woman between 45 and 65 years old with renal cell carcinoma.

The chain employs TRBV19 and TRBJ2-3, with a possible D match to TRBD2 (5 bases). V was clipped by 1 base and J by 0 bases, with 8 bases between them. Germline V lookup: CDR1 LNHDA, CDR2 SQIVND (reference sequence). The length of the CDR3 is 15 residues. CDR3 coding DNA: TGTGCCAGTAGTATAGCAAGCGGAAGCACAGATACGCAGTATTTT. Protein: CASSIASGSTDTQYF.

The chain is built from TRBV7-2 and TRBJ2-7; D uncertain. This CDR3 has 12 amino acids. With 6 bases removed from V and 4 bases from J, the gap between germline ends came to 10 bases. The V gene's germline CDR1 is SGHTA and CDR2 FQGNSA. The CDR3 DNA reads TGTGCCAGCAGTTACCAACTGTACGAGCAGTACTTC. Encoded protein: CASSYQLYEQYF.

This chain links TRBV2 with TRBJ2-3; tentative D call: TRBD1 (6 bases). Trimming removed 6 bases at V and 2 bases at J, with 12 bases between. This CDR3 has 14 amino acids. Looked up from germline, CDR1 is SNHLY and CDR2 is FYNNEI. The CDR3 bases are TGTGCCAGCAGACGTCAGGGGTCCACAGATACGCAGTATTTT. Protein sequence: CASRRQGSTDTQYF.

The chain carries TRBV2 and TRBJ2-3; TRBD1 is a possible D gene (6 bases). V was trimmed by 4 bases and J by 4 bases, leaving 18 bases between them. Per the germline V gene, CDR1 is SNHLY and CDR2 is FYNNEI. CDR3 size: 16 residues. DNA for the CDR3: TGTGCCAGCAGTGGTACAGGGCTAAGTATAGCAGATACGCAGTATTTT. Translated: CASSGTGLSIADTQYF.

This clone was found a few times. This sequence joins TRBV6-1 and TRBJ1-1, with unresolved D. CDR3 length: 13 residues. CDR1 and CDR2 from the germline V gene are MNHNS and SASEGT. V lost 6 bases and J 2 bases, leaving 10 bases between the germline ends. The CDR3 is CASSERGNTEAFF. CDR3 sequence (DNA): TGTGCCAGCAGCGAGCGGGGTAACACTGAAGCTTTCTTT.

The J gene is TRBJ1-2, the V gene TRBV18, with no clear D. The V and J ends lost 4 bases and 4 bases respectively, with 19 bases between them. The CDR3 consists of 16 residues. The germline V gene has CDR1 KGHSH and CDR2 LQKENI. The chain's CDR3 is CASSHQTIRGAYGYTF. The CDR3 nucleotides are TGTGCCAGCTCACACCAGACCATTCGGGGAGCCTATGGCTACACCTTC.

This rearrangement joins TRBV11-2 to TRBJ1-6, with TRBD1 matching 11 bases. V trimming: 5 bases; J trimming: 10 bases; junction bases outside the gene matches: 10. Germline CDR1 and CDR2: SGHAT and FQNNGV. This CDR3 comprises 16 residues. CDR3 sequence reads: CASSTDGQGAFSPLHF. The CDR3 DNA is TGTGCCAGCAGCACTGACGGACAGGGGGCATTCTCACCCCTCCACTTT.

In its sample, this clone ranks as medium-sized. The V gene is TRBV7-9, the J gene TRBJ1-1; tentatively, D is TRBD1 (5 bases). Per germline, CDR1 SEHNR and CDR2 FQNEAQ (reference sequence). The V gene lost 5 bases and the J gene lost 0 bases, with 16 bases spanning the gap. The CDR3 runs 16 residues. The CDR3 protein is CASSPSSTEVNTEAFF. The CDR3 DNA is TGTGCCAGCAGCCCTTCCTCGACAGAAGTGAACACTGAAGCTTTCTTT.

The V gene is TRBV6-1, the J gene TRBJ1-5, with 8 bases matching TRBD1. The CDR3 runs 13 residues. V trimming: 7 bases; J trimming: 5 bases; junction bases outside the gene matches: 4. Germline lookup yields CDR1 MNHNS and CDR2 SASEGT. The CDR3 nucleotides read TGTGCCAGCATGGGGACAGGTTATCAGCCCCAGCATTTT. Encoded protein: CASMGTGYQPQHF.